Detailed here is one T cell receptor (beta chain). Controls came from buffy coats of healthy blood donors. V lost 5 bases and J lost 5; bases outside the gene matches: 8. CDR3 length equals 15 residues. The germline V gene has CDR1 SGHAT and CDR2 FQNNGV. The method was immunoSEQ multiplex PCR; TCRdb's version includes in-frame clones alone and lacks a portion of them. The sample records some 30,000 clones, around 72% being singletons. The data were taken from a study of STAT5B mutations in CD4+ large granular lymphocyte leukemia. Source material: CD4+ T cells from blood buffy coats. The receptor's source is a human donor in good health. The gene calls are TRBV11-2 and TRBJ2-1; TRBD2 agrees at 8 bases. The CDR3 DNA sequence: TGTGCCAGCAGCCCTGGGAGACTAGCGCACAATGAGCAGTTCTTC. As protein: CASSPGRLAHNEQFF.